This entry lists 3 T cell receptor beta chains sequenced from one sample in a study of control samples from healthy donors and cancer patients. Repertoires were generated with immunoSEQ multiplex PCR, while TCRdb's copy carries only in-frame clones and drops some. This sample has about 160,000 clones, with about 90% found just once. The sample was blood. These receptors came from a man aged 25-40 years in good health.

This rearrangement joins TRBV3-1 (or the pseudogene TRBV3-2) to TRBJ1-2; no firm D call. Trimming left V 1 base short and J 3 bases short, with 6 bases between. This CDR3 is built from 13 residues. In germline, CDR1 is LGHDT, CDR2 YNNKEL (reference sequence). The CDR3 coding sequence is TGTGCCAGCAGCCAAGTGAGAGACTATGGCTACACCTTC. Translated, it gives CASSQVRDYGYTF.

The rearrangement links TRBV5-8 to TRBJ1-1, with a weak D call TRBD1 (5 bases). Looked up from germline, CDR1 is SGHTS and CDR2 is YDEGEE. This CDR3 is 17 amino acids long. V was pared by 0 bases and J by 0 bases, with 15 bases between. CDR3 sequence: CASSLADVDSLNTEAFF. As DNA, the CDR3 is TGTGCCAGCAGCTTGGCCGACGTCGACAGCCTGAACACTGAAGCTTTCTTT.

J is TRBJ1-6 and V is TRBV6-5, with D unresolved. The V end was cut by 5 bases, the J end by 10 bases, with 9 bases between. The germline V gene encodes CDR1 MNHEY and CDR2 SVGAGI. The CDR3 is made up of 12 amino acids. The CDR3 nucleotides are TGTGCCAGCAGTCCTCAGAAGTCACCCCTCCACTTT. Translation gives CASSPQKSPLHF.